A single sample is the source of the 27 T cell receptor beta chains below, sequenced in a study of cytomegalovirus exposure and HLA in healthy donors. The primer mix had 60 Vbeta and 13 Jbeta primers. Measured with immunoSEQ multiplex PCR; TCRdb has only the in-frame clones, and not every one. Seen here are over 150,000 clones, more than 75% observed once, and the top ten hold around 5.6%. Sequencing input: PBMCs. All receptors come from a woman aged 40 to 55 in good health and CMV-seropositive.

This rearrangement joins TRBV5-5 to TRBJ2-3; 8 bases align to TRBD2. Unmatched junction bases numbered 7, after V lost 4 bases and J lost 0 bases. The CDR3 totals 16 residues. CDR1 and CDR2 (germline): SGHKS, YYEKEE (reference sequence). The CDR3 loop reads CASSPREGASTDTQYF. CDR3 DNA: TGTGCCAGCAGCCCCCGGGAGGGAGCTAGCACAGATACGCAGTATTTT.

The chain has TRBV30 and TRBJ1-4, with TRBD1 identical over 7 bases. CDR1 GTSNPN and CDR2 SVGIG come from the germline V gene (reference sequence). The CDR3 has 16 amino acids. V gave up 0 bases and J gave up 3 bases; unmatched junction bases: 7. CDR3 DNA: TGTGCCTGGAGTGTAACCCGGACAGGTTCTAATGAAAAACTGTTTTTT. Translating gives CAWSVTRTGSNEKLFF.

This chain connects TRBV7-9 to TRBJ2-5, with TRBD2 matching 9 bases. The CDR3 totals 14 residues. V was pared by 5 bases and J by 3 bases, with 4 bases of the junction left unmatched. Germline V gene lookup returns CDR1 SEHNR and CDR2 FQNEAQ (reference sequence). The CDR3: CASSPTSGEETQYF. Here the CDR3 DNA reads TGTGCCAGCAGCCCGACTAGCGGAGAAGAGACCCAGTACTTC.

V and J are TRBV9 and TRBJ2-5; TRBD2 matches 7 bases. CDR1 and CDR2 (germline): SGDLS, YYNGEE. V trimming: 6 bases; J trimming: 5 bases; junction bases outside the gene matches: 13. This CDR3 has 15 residues. The CDR3 region has the DNA TGTGCCAGCACCCTTGGAGGGGAGGGATATGAGACCCAGTACTTC. Translation gives CASTLGGEGYETQYF.

Regarding this clone: The same CDR3 is also encoded by other DNA sequences in this sample. V usage is TRBV5-1 and J usage is TRBJ2-3; 7 nucleotides line up with TRBD2. After removal of 4 bases from V and 4 bases from J, the junction contained 6 bases not matched to a gene. CDR1 SGHRS and CDR2 YFSETQ come from the germline V gene. CDR3 length: 14 residues. In DNA, the CDR3 is TGCGCCAGCAGCCTAGAGGGAGGGGCAGATACGCAGTATTTT. Translated: CASSLEGGADTQYF.

In its sample, this clone is medium-sized (0.01 to 0.1%). The genes are TRBV6-6 and TRBJ1-1; D unclear. In germline, CDR1 is MNHNY, CDR2 SVGAGI (reference sequence). Deletions cut 6 bases from V and 4 bases from J, with 12 bases between. The CDR3 consists of 13 residues. CDR3 in amino acids: CASSAGKGTEAFF. CDR3 DNA: TGTGCCAGCAGCGCGGGAAAGGGCACTGAAGCTTTCTTT.

The rearrangement uses TRBV7-6 and TRBJ2-1; unclear D gene. Germline CDR1 and CDR2: SGHVS and FNYEAQ. Trimming cost V 0 bases and J 0 bases, with 9 bases left between them. The length of the CDR3 is 16 residues. The CDR3 nucleotides are TGTGCCAGCAGCTTAGCGTCGGCAGGCTCCTACAATGAGCAGTTCTTC. Translating it yields CASSLASAGSYNEQFF.

The chain combines TRBV27 with TRBJ2-7; 8 positions match TRBD1. The germline CDR1 and CDR2 sequences are MNHEY and SMNVEV (reference sequence). Trimming cost V 0 bases and J 3 bases; bases outside gene matches: 1. CDR3 size: 14 residues. In nucleotides, the CDR3 is TGTGCCAGCAGTTTATCGGGACAGGACTACGAGCAGTACTTC. This sequence encodes CASSLSGQDYEQYF.

This clone was recorded once. The V gene is TRBV11-3, the J gene TRBJ2-1, with 13 nucleotides matching TRBD2. Germline loops: CDR1 SGHNT, CDR2 YENEEA. Trimming cost V 5 bases and J 5 bases; bases outside gene matches: 3. The CDR3 is 15 amino acids. The CDR3 DNA follows: TGTGCCAGCAGCAGACTAGCGGGAGGTCACAATGAGCAGTTCTTC. Translating it yields CASSRLAGGHNEQFF. Combining the CDR3 with reference TRBV11-3 and TRBJ2-1 gives the whole variable domain EAGVVQSPRYKIIEKKQPVAFWCNPISGHNTLYWYLQNLGQGPELLIRYENEEAVDDSQLPKDRFSAERLKGVDSTLKIQPAELGDSAVYLCASSRLAGGHNEQFFGPGTRLTVL.

V and J are TRBV27 and TRBJ2-1; D gene uncertain. The CDR3 extends over 14 amino acids. CDR1 is MNHEY and CDR2 is SMNVEV in the germline V gene (reference sequence). With 3 bases removed from V and 1 base from J, the gap between germline ends came to 7 bases. The CDR3 loop reads CASSLAVSYNEQFF. In DNA, the CDR3 is TGTGCCAGCAGTTTGGCGGTTTCCTACAATGAGCAGTTCTTC.

The rearrangement links TRBV30 to TRBJ1-4; TRBD1 might be the D (5 bases). V was clipped by 4 bases and J by 7 bases, with 16 bases between them. CDR3 length: 14 amino acids. Germline V gene data show CDR1 as GTSNPN and CDR2 as SVGIG (reference sequence). The CDR3 region is CAWNSGRAGEKLFF. The DNA for the CDR3 is TGTGCCTGGAATAGTGGCAGGGCAGGTGAAAAACTGTTTTTT.

CDR3 sequence reads: CASTSGSTRHEQYF. CDR3 nucleotide sequence: TGTGCCAGCACCTCCGGGTCGACGCGCCACGAGCAGTACTTC. The J gene is TRBJ2-7, the V gene TRBV11-2; D not certain. The CDR3 contains 14 residues. The germline V gene encodes CDR1 SGHAT and CDR2 FQNNGV. The germline V and J ends were trimmed by 7 bases and 5 bases, with 18 bases remaining between them.

This rearrangement joins TRBV6-1 to TRBJ2-7; 8 bases map to TRBD2. Germline CDR1 reads MNHNS; CDR2 reads SASEGT. The CDR3 runs 14 residues. The V gene end was trimmed by 6 bases and the J gene end by 5 bases; junction bases not matched to a gene: 9. CDR3 protein: CASSGTRKAHEQYF. The CDR3 region has the DNA TGTGCCAGCAGCGGGACTAGGAAGGCCCACGAGCAGTACTTC.

Regarding this clone: Germline and junction disagree at one end, which may indicate a read error. The chain recombines TRBV7-3 with TRBJ2-2; 10 bases align to TRBD1. Germline lookup yields CDR1 SGHTA and CDR2 FQGTGA. The CDR3 has 16 residues. CDR3 DNA: TGTGCCAGCAGCCTAACGGGACAGGGGCGAACCGGGGAGCTGTTTTTT. Its protein is CASSLTGQGRTGELFF.

The sample holds one count of this clone. The CDR3 loop reads CASSESWTDFPSTDTQYF. The CDR3 coding sequence is TGTGCCAGCAGTGAATCTTGGACAGACTTTCCTAGCACAGATACGCAGTATTTT. The chain combines TRBV25-1 with TRBJ2-3; D is perhaps TRBD1 (6 bases). Germline values: CDR1 MGHDK, CDR2 SYGVNS. The CDR3 is made up of 18 amino acids. The V and J ends lost 1 base and 0 bases respectively, with 17 bases between them.

This sequence joins TRBV19 and TRBJ1-1, with D perhaps TRBD1 (6 bases). The CDR3 covers 14 residues. V was pared by 10 bases and J by 0 bases, with 15 bases between. Germline CDR1 LNHDA, CDR2 SQIVND (reference sequence). CDR3 DNA sequence: TGTGCCACTCAAAGGGACATCCTGAACACTGAAGCTTTCTTT. Its translation is CATQRDILNTEAFF.

The chain carries TRBV11-2 and TRBJ1-1; 12 bases line up with TRBD1. The CDR3 contains 15 residues. Germline V gene lookup returns CDR1 SGHAT and CDR2 FQNNGV. V trimming: 5 bases; J trimming: 11 bases; junction bases outside the gene matches: 12. CDR3 amino acids: CASSERPGQGAIAFF. The CDR3 bases are TGTGCCAGCAGCGAACGGCCGGGACAGGGGGCTATTGCTTTCTTT. Full variable domain (rest looked up from reference TRBV11-2 and TRBJ1-1): EAGVAQSPRYKIIEKRQSVAFWCNPISGHATLYWYQQILGQGPKLLIQFQNNGVVDDSQLPKDRFSAERLKGVDSTLKIQPAKLEDSAVYLCASSERPGQGAIAFFGQGTRLTVV.

The chain couples TRBV5-1 to TRBJ2-5; TRBD1 matches 7 bases. CDR1 SGHRS and CDR2 YFSETQ come from the germline V gene. This CDR3 comprises 14 residues. V shed 2 bases and J 3 bases; nucleotides not matched to a gene: 4. The CDR3 DNA reads TGCGCCAGCAGCTTACAGGGGAATGAAGAGACCCAGTACTTC. This encodes CASSLQGNEETQYF.

The chain links TRBV2 to TRBJ1-5; maybe TRBD1 (5 bases). CDR1 and CDR2 (germline): SNHLY, FYNNEI. The V gene lost 6 bases and the J gene lost 0 bases, with 12 bases spanning the gap. The CDR3 extends over 15 amino acids. The CDR3, as DNA: TGTGCCAGCAGCGACCAGGGAATTAGCAATCAGCCCCAGCATTTT. Residues: CASSDQGISNQPQHF.

The V call is TRBV29-1, the J call TRBJ1-5; D is unclear. Germline V gives CDR1 SQVTM, CDR2 ANQGSEA. The CDR3 extends over 13 amino acids. The V gene lost 1 base and the J gene lost 4 bases, with 8 bases spanning the gap. DNA of the CDR3: TGCAGCGTTGAAGGGCACAAGAATCAGCCCCAGCATTTT. Its translation is CSVEGHKNQPQHF.

This clone has more than one count but fewer than ten. This chain links TRBV19 with TRBJ2-5; the match to TRBD1 covers 9 bases. The CDR3 is 18 residues long. Germline V gene sequence: CDR1 LNHDA, CDR2 SQIVND (reference sequence). V trimming: 5 bases; J trimming: 5 bases; junction bases outside the gene matches: 18. This CDR3 is CASSAPGTGFAGVETQYF. DNA of the CDR3: TGTGCCAGTAGTGCGCCCGGGACAGGGTTCGCGGGAGTGGAGACCCAGTACTTC.

The J gene is TRBJ2-7, the V gene TRBV27; tentative D call: TRBD1 (6 bases). This CDR3 has 15 amino acids. Trimming removed 5 bases from V and 0 bases from J, with 14 bases in between. Germline values: CDR1 MNHEY, CDR2 SMNVEV (reference sequence). DNA of the CDR3: TGTGCCAGCAGTATGACAGGAATGTCCTCCTACGAGCAGTACTTC. This translates into CASSMTGMSSYEQYF.

The gene calls are TRBV27 and TRBJ1-5; 7 bases line up with TRBD1. The CDR3 spans 13 residues. V trimming: 5 bases; J trimming: 6 bases; junction bases outside the gene matches: 4. The germline gives CDR1 MNHEY, CDR2 SMNVEV (reference sequence). The CDR3 DNA follows: TGTGCCAGCAGTGGGACAGCTAGTCAGCCCCAGCATTTT. Protein: CASSGTASQPQHF.

The chain joins TRBV5-1 to TRBJ1-1, with a possible D match to TRBD1 (5 bases). Germline V CDR1 and CDR2: SGHRS, YFSETQ. Between the trimmed V and J ends, which lost 2 bases and 1 base, there was a span of 9 bases. The CDR3 is 14 amino acids. The CDR3 DNA is TGCGCCAGCAGCTTCCAGGGCCCGAACACTGAAGCTTTCTTT. It translates to CASSFQGPNTEAFF.

The V call is TRBV5-1, the J call TRBJ2-2, with 10 bases lining up with TRBD2. The CDR3 sequence is 15 residues long. CDR1 SGHRS and CDR2 YFSETQ come from the germline V gene. Losses at the gene ends were 1 base for V and 8 bases for J; bases not matched to a gene: 5. In nucleotides, the CDR3 is TGCGCCAGCAGCTTGCTAGCGGGAGCCCCTGGGGAGCTGTTTTTT. Its translation is CASSLLAGAPGELFF.

Comment on this clone: Germline is not matched at one junction end, which may reflect a read error. This rearrangement joins TRBV7-9 to TRBJ2-4; 12 nucleotides align to TRBD1. Looked up from germline, CDR1 is SEHNR and CDR2 is FQNEAQ (reference sequence). The CDR3 consists of 11 residues. The CDR3 DNA reads as TGTGCCAGCAGTGAACCGGGACAGGGGGCTTTC. Encoded protein: CASSEPGQGAF. The whole variable domain, filled in from reference TRBV7-9 and TRBJ2-4, reads DTGVSQNPRHKITKRGQNVTFRCDPISEHNRLYWYRQTLGQGPEFLTYFQNEAQLEKSRLLSDRFSAERPKGSFSTLEIQRTEQGDSAMYLCASSEPGQGAFGAGTRLSVL.

The J gene is TRBJ2-1, the V gene TRBV7-6; 12 nucleotides align to TRBD2. With 0 bases clipped from V and 8 bases from J, the junction kept 8 bases outside the gene matches. The CDR3 sequence is 17 residues long. The germline V gene encodes CDR1 SGHVS and CDR2 FNYEAQ. CDR3 coding DNA: TGTGCCAGCAGCTTAGCAATGTGGCTAGCGGGAGGGGATGAGCAGTTCTTC. It yields the protein CASSLAMWLAGGDEQFF.